This T cell receptor beta chain was observed in a study of blood T cell repertoires in COVID-19 (dated by TCRdb to 2020 to 2021). Background on the whole study: Collaborator samples came from the United States, Italy and Spain and covered acute and convalescent phases of COVID-19. The material from the prospective study consisted of cDNA or gDNA derived from T cells, B-cell-depleted T cells, or PBMCs. Deeply sampled blood TCRbeta repertoires from subjects exposed to, actively infected with, or recovered from COVID-19 were included in the dataset. The repertoires were made available in a free public database intended to serve as a resource for research on the immune response to SARS-CoV-2. Samples came from the ongoing ImmuneRACE study (first 160 participants) plus 1,254 subjects from 6 global collaborators. The sample metadata nearly always contained a de-identified subject ID, COVID-19 status, age in years and sex. HLA class I and class II types, where available, came from metadata supplied by the sample provider rather than from assay-based typing. On the study overall, not on this receptor specifically: Clinical and demographic metadata were provided uncurated, with the amount varying by source and participant.

A note on this clone: Its antigen target is currently unknown. Within one base of it there is no much larger clone, and no base qualities were kept.

TCRbeta CDR3 regions were amplified from genomic DNA by means of the immunoSEQ Assay, a bias-controlled multiplex PCR. The original pipeline was this. The number of nucleated cells in each sample was estimated from the amplification of reference gene primers within the assay. To quantify the absolute abundance of each unique TCRbeta CDR3 rearrangement, sequence reads were collapsed and filtered. Productive Simpson clonality was computed per sample as the square root of Simpson's diversity index over productive rearrangements. Imported from immuneACCESS, the table was reduced by TCRdb to in-frame sequences with V and J called. These copies leave out some clones; in studies compared against another copy, an unresolved V gene accounts for under half, and the cause of the remainder is not known. The D gene and trimming were derived from the DNA, and the V and J assignments and clone size from that table. For this sample there are 130,000 to 150,000 clones; more than 70% appear just once. Clones ranked in the top ten supply around 1.5% of the sample.

The collaborating institutions used their own protocols to collect whole blood in K2EDTA tubes. For TCRbeta analysis, collaborators shipped samples in one of three forms: frozen whole blood, isolated PBMCs, or DNA extracted from either of those sample types. For this chain, trimming is 3 bases at the V end and 2 bases at the J end, and the number of junction bases without a gene match is 10. The CDR3 sequence holds 16 residues, the cysteine and phenylalanine included. Just the 48-base CDR3 DNA is kept, in frame starting at base 1. In the germline V gene (reference sequence), CDR1 corresponds to SEHNR and CDR2 to FQNEAQ.

Sequencing used peripheral blood. This sequence originates from a human donor in a cohort sampled during active COVID-19. This sequence uses TRBV7-9 and TRBJ2-7, and 7 junctional nucleotides match TRBD1. CDR3 region: CASSLGGGQVTYEQYF. In nucleotides, the sequence is TGTGCCAGCAGCTTGGGTGGAGGACAGGTAACCTACGAGCAGTACTTC.